What follows are 2 T cell receptor beta chains derived from one specimen sequenced in a study of shared clonotypes between healthy human individuals. Clones were read by immunoSEQ multiplex PCR, and TCRdb kept only the in-frame ones, dropping some. The table has hundreds of thousands of clones, roughly 98% seen once. Naive CD8 isolation took CD45RO-negative cells positively selected for CCR7 and excluded terminally differentiated effector memory CD45RA+ cells. Specimen: naive CD8+ T cells sorted from blood. Receptor source: a man between 25 and 39 years old in good health.

The chain couples TRBV7-9 to TRBJ2-3; possibly TRBD1 for D (6 bases). Germline loops: CDR1 SEHNR, CDR2 FQNEAQ (reference sequence). Trimming stripped 2 bases from V and 0 bases from J, with 15 bases between. This CDR3 region has 17 residues. The CDR3 spells CASSLKGGDYSTDTQYF. CDR3 nucleotide sequence: TGTGCCAGCAGCTTAAAAGGGGGTGACTACAGCACAGATACGCAGTATTTT.

CDR3 protein: CASSLIIGANEQFF. The DNA of the CDR3 is TGTGCCAGCAGCTTGATTATAGGGGCGAATGAGCAGTTCTTC. The genes are TRBV11-2 and TRBJ2-1, with TRBD1 as a possible D gene (5 bases). V lost 3 bases and J 7 bases, leaving 13 bases between the germline ends. The CDR3 runs 14 residues. Per germline, CDR1 SGHAT and CDR2 FQNNGV. The full variable domain, rest sourced from reference TRBV11-2 and TRBJ2-1, is EAGVAQSPRYKIIEKRQSVAFWCNPISGHATLYWYQQILGQGPKLLIQFQNNGVVDDSQLPKDRFSAERLKGVDSTLKIQPAKLEDSAVYLCASSLIIGANEQFFGPGTRLTVL.